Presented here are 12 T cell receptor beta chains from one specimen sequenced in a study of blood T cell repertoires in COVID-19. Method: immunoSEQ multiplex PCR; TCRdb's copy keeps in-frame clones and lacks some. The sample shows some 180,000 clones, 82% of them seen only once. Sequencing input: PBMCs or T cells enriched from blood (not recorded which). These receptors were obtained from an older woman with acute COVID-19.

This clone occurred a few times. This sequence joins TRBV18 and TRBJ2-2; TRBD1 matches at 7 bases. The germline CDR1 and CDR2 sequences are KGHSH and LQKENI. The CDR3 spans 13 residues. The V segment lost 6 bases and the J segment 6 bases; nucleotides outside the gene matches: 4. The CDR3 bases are TGTGCCAGCTCTCGACAGGGTCCCGGGGAGCTGTTTTTT. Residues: CASSRQGPGELFF.

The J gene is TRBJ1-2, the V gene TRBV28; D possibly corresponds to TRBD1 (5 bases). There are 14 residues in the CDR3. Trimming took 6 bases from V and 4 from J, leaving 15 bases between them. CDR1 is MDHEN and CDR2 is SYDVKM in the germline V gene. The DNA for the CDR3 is TGTGCCAGCAGACCCCCCGGGGGAGGCTATGGCTACACCTTC. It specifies CASRPPGGGYGYTF.

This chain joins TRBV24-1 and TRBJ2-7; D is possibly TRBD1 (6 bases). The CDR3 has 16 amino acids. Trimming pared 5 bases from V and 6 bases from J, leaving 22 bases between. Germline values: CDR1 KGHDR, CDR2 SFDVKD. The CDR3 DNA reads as TGTGCCACCAGTGTCTCCTTGTACAGGGTGGACCTCGAGCAGTACTTC. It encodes CATSVSLYRVDLEQYF.

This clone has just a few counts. The chain's CDR3 is CASSLASGGRGQFF. DNA for the CDR3: TGTGCCAGCAGCTTAGCTAGCGGGGGCCGCGGGCAGTTCTTC. This chain joins TRBV11-2 and TRBJ2-1; 10 bases are a match to TRBD2. Germline loops: CDR1 SGHAT, CDR2 FQNNGV. There are 14 residues in the CDR3. The junction had 6 bases not matched to a gene; V was cut back by 1 base and J by 12 bases.

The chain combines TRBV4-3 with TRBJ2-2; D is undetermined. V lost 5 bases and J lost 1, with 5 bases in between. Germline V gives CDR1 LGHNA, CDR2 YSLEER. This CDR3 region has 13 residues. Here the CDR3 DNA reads TGCGCCAGCAGCTATTGGAACACCGGGGAGCTGTTTTTT. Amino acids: CASSYWNTGELFF.

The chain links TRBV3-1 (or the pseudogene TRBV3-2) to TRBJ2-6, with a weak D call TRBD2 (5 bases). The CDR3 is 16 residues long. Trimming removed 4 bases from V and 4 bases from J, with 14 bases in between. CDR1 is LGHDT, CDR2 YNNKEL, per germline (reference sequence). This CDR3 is CASSPAWAGGANVLTF. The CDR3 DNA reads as TGTGCCAGCAGCCCCGCCTGGGCGGGCGGGGCCAACGTCCTGACTTTC.

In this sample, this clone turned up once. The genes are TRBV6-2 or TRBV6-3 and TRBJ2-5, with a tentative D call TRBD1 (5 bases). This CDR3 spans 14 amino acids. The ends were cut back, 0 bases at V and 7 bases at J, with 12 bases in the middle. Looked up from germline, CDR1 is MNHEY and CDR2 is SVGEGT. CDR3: CASSYSGPPGTQYF. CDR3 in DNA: TGTGCCAGCAGTTACTCGGGGCCCCCTGGGACCCAGTACTTC.

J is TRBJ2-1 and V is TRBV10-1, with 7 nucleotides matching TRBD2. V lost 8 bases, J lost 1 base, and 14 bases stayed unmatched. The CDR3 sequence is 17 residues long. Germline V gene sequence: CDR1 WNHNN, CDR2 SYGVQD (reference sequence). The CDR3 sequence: CASPFGGGPRSYNEQFF. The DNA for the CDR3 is TGCGCCAGCCCCTTCGGGGGAGGGCCTCGGTCCTACAATGAGCAGTTCTTC.

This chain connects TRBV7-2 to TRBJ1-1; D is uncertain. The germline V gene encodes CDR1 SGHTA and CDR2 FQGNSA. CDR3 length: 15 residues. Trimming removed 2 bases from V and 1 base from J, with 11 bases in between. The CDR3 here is CASSLRASGNTEAFF. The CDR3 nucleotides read TGTGCCAGCAGCTTAAGGGCAAGCGGGAACACTGAAGCTTTCTTT.

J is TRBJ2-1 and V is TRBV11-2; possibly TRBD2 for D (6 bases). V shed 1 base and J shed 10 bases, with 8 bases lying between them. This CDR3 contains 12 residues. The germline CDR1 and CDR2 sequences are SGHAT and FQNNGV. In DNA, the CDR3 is TGTGCCAGCAGCTTAGTTGGACTAGAGCAGTTCTTC. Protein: CASSLVGLEQFF.

The CDR3, as DNA: TGTGCCTGGAGTGTCGGACAGGGGGCAATCGCCGGGGAGCTGTTTTTT. Residues: CAWSVGQGAIAGELFF. V gene TRBV30 combines with J gene TRBJ2-2; 11 bases are shared with TRBD1. The CDR3 is 16 residues long. V lost 0 bases to trimming and J lost 6 bases; unmatched junction nucleotides: 6. Germline assignment: CDR1 GTSNPN and CDR2 SVGIG (reference sequence).

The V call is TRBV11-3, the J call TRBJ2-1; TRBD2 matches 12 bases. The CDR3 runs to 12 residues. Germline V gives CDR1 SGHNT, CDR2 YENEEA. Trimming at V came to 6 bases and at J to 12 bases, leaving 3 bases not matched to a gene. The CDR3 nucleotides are TGTGCCAGCAGTGAACTAGCGGGAGGGCAGTTCTTC. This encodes CASSELAGGQFF.